Listed below are T cell receptor beta chains from one sample, sequenced in a study of cytomegalovirus exposure and HLA in healthy donors. Sequencing was performed with immunoSEQ multiplex PCR; in TCRdb, only in-frame clones are kept and a portion is missing. Here the sample spans around 230,000 clones, 78% being singletons. Sequenced sample: PBMCs. The receptors derive from a boy younger than 18 in good health and CMV-seronegative. Each CDR3 is given with its conserved first and last residue. The D gene is left open where the match is weak. Size is omitted from some rows. Given values are once, few, many or a class for expanded clones.

v_gene	d_gene	abundance	j_gene	CDR3aa	CDR3nt
TRBV11-3	.	.	TRBJ2-1	CASSLARYNEQFF	TGTGCCAGCAGCTTAGCGCGGTACAATGAGCAGTTCTTC
TRBV7-3	TRBD1	.	TRBJ1-2	CASSPHGIRTGTNYGYTF	TGTGCCAGCAGCCCCCACGGAATTCGGACAGGGACTAACTATGGCTACACCTTC
TRBV19	TRBD1	.	TRBJ1-6	CASSKGGGNSPLHF	TGTGCCAGTAGTAAAGGAGGGGGCAATTCACCCCTCCACTTT
TRBV7-2	.	.	TRBJ1-1	CASSLGVANTEAFF	TGTGCCAGCAGCTTAGGCGTAGCGAACACTGAAGCTTTCTTT
TRBV7-2	TRBD2	few	TRBJ2-7	CASSLHTSASYEQYF	TGTGCCAGCAGCTTGCATACTAGCGCTTCCTACGAGCAGTACTTC
TRBV7-6	TRBD1	.	TRBJ2-7	CASSYSGQADEQYF	TGTGCCAGCAGCTACTCCGGACAGGCCGACGAGCAGTACTTC
TRBV7-6	.	.	TRBJ2-1	CASSFSSAAEYNEQFF	TGTGCCAGCAGCTTCTCATCGGCGGCGGAGTACAATGAGCAGTTCTTC
TRBV5-5	.	.	TRBJ1-5	CASSLSTAIPSNQPQHF	TGTGCCAGCAGCTTGAGTACAGCAATTCCTAGCAATCAGCCCCAGCATTTT
TRBV30	.	few	TRBJ1-5	CAWNIEQGSQPQHF	TGTGCCTGGAACATAGAACAGGGATCTCAGCCCCAGCATTTT
TRBV13	.	.	TRBJ1-3	CASSFRREFETIYF	TGTGCCAGCAGCTTCAGAAGGGAGTTTGAAACCATATATTTT
TRBV5-1	.	.	TRBJ2-4	CASSRNSGSRGNIQYF	TGCGCCAGCAGCAGAAACTCCGGGTCCCGGGGAAACATTCAGTACTTC
TRBV7-2	TRBD1	.	TRBJ1-5	CASSLETGFWYSNQPQHF	TGTGCCAGCAGCTTAGAGACAGGGTTTTGGTATAGCAATCAGCCCCAGCATTTT
TRBV5-6	.	.	TRBJ2-7	CASSLRWLGQLPYEQYF	TGTGCCAGCAGCTTGAGGTGGTTGGGGCAGCTACCCTACGAGCAGTACTTC
TRBV10-3	.	once	TRBJ1-5	CAISDPPGGNQPQHF	TGTGCCATCAGTGATCCTCCGGGGGGCAATCAGCCCCAGCATTTT
TRBV29-1	TRBD1	.	TRBJ2-3	CSVTRTGTGTFTQYF	TGCAGCGTTACCCGGACAGGCACCGGGACGTTCACGCAGTATTTT